Below are 22 T cell receptor beta chains sequenced from a single sample in a study of T cell clonotyping in hematopoietic cell transplantation. Assay: immunoSEQ multiplex PCR; the TCRdb copy retains only in-frame clones and omits some. This sample has about 36,000 clones, with 75% to 90% found just once. Material for sequencing was peripheral blood mononuclear cells. The receptor set was obtained from a woman aged 35 to 49 in good health. Some clones in this sample may be carry-over from other donors' samples.

V usage is TRBV28 and J usage is TRBJ2-7, with a weak D call TRBD2 (6 bases). Trimming took off 6 bases at V and 4 bases at J, with 19 bases between the two ends. The CDR3 is 15 residues long. Germline lookup yields CDR1 MDHEN and CDR2 SYDVKM. This CDR3 is CASSQQLASGYEQYF. CDR3 nucleotide sequence: TGTGCCAGCAGCCAACAGCTAGCGAGTGGATACGAGCAGTACTTC.

The gene calls are TRBV19 and TRBJ1-5; no clear D. The V end was cut by 7 bases, the J end by 6 bases, with 16 bases between. Germline V gene sequence: CDR1 LNHDA, CDR2 SQIVND (reference sequence). The CDR3 sequence is 14 residues long. The CDR3 loop reads CASNQWQEAQPQHF. The DNA for the CDR3 is TGTGCCAGTAACCAATGGCAGGAGGCTCAGCCCCAGCATTTT.

This sequence joins TRBV6-4 and TRBJ1-2; TRBD1 might be the D (5 bases). Germline V CDR1 and CDR2: MRHNA, SNTAGT. The CDR3 runs to 13 residues. The V gene lost 3 bases and the J gene lost 8 bases, with 13 bases spanning the gap. CDR3 protein: CASSENRGGGYTF. CDR3 in DNA: TGTGCCAGCAGTGAGAATAGGGGAGGAGGCTACACCTTC.

V gene TRBV20-1 combines with J gene TRBJ1-2, with D unclear. The CDR3 runs 11 residues. Germline CDR1 DFQATT, CDR2 SNEGSKA (reference sequence). V lost 8 bases to trimming and J lost 4 bases, with 11 bases between them. The CDR3 loop is CSLGRTYGYTF. In DNA, the CDR3 is TGCAGTCTAGGCAGGACCTATGGCTACACCTTC.

The CDR3 loop is CASRTLEGYTF. CDR3 DNA: TGTGCCAGCAGAACCCTAGAAGGCTACACCTTC. The V gene is TRBV28, the J gene TRBJ1-2; no reliable D call. The CDR3 consists of 11 residues. The V and J ends lost 6 bases and 8 bases respectively, with 10 bases between them. Germline CDR1 is MDHEN and CDR2 is SYDVKM.

Only one count was recorded for this clone. The chain combines TRBV5-1 with TRBJ2-1, with D hard to call. Germline V gene sequence: CDR1 SGHRS, CDR2 YFSETQ. V was pared by 0 bases and J by 0 bases, with 10 bases between. The CDR3 is made up of 16 amino acids. The CDR3 bases are TGCGCCAGCAGCTTGGCGGGTCCCAGCTCCTACAATGAGCAGTTCTTC. It codes for CASSLAGPSSYNEQFF.

The chain links TRBV28 to TRBJ1-2; unclear D gene. The germline V gene encodes CDR1 MDHEN and CDR2 SYDVKM. There are 14 residues in the CDR3. Trimming took off 2 bases at V and 7 bases at J, with 14 bases between the two ends. The CDR3 nucleotides read TGTGCCAGCAGTTTAGCGGCTCTGACATTTGGCTACACCTTC. This sequence encodes CASSLAALTFGYTF.

J is TRBJ1-1 and V is TRBV5-6; 8 bases map to TRBD1. The CDR3 spans 13 residues. After removal of 3 bases from V and 11 bases from J, the junction contained 9 bases not matched to a gene. CDR1 SGHDT and CDR2 YYEEEE come from the germline V gene. CDR3 bases: TGTGCCAGCAGCTACTTCGGACAGGGTCCCGCTTTCTTT. It specifies CASSYFGQGPAFF.

This chain connects TRBV5-6 to TRBJ1-5; D possibly corresponds to TRBD1 (6 bases). CDR3 length: 16 residues. V lost 4 bases to trimming and J lost 0 bases, with 14 bases between them. Germline V lookup: CDR1 SGHDT, CDR2 YYEEEE. This chain's CDR3 is CASSTTGIVSNQPQHF. For the CDR3, the DNA is TGTGCCAGCAGCACAACAGGGATCGTTAGCAATCAGCCCCAGCATTTT.

The V gene is TRBV28, the J gene TRBJ2-7; 7 bases fit TRBD2. The length of the CDR3 is 15 residues. Germline V gene sequence: CDR1 MDHEN, CDR2 SYDVKM. The ends lost 6 bases at V and 5 bases at J; junction bases unmatched: 13. CDR3 DNA: TGTGCCAGCAGGGAACCTAGCGGCACGCTCGACGAGCAGTACTTC. The encoded protein is CASREPSGTLDEQYF. The complete variable domain, with remaining parts taken from reference TRBV28 and TRBJ2-7, reads DVKVTQSSRYLVKRTGEKVFLECVQDMDHENMFWYRQDPGLGLRLIYFSYDVKMKEKGDIPEGYSVSREKKERFSLILESASTNQTSMYLCASREPSGTLDEQYFGPGTRLTVT.

V gene TRBV19 combines with J gene TRBJ2-2; tentatively, D is TRBD1 (5 bases). CDR3 length: 13 amino acids. Trimming removed 6 bases at V and 2 bases at J, with 7 bases between. Germline V lookup: CDR1 LNHDA, CDR2 SQIVND (reference sequence). CDR3 region: CASSRVNTGELFF. CDR3 sequence (DNA): TGTGCCAGTAGCAGGGTCAACACCGGGGAGCTGTTTTTT. The full variable domain, with the rest looked up from reference TRBV19 and TRBJ2-2, is DGGITQSPKYLFRKEGQNVTLSCEQNLNHDAMYWYRQDPGQGLRLIYYSQIVNDFQKGDIAEGYSVSREKKESFPLTVTSAQKNPTAFYLCASSRVNTGELFFGEGSRLTVL.

This rearrangement joins TRBV14 to TRBJ1-2; weak D call: TRBD1 (6 bases). The CDR3 has 13 amino acids. Germline CDR1 SGHDN, CDR2 FVKESK. V was shortened by 1 base and J by 7 bases, with 10 bases between the two germline ends. This CDR3 is CASSQVTGSGYTF. CDR3 nucleotide sequence: TGTGCCAGCAGCCAAGTTACAGGGAGTGGCTACACCTTC.

This chain links TRBV5-1 with TRBJ2-3, with TRBD2 identical over 13 bases. Germline V CDR1 and CDR2: SGHRS, YFSETQ. The CDR3 contains 18 residues. After removal of 0 bases from V and 0 bases from J, the junction contained 4 bases not matched to a gene. The CDR3 coding sequence is TGCGCCAGCAGCTTGGCACTAGCGGGAGGGGCTAGCACAGATACGCAGTATTTT. Residues: CASSLALAGGASTDTQYF.

This clone was observed a single time. The chain combines TRBV4-2 with TRBJ2-1, with D perhaps matching TRBD2 (5 bases). The CDR3 runs 17 residues. Per the germline V gene, CDR1 is LGHNA and CDR2 is YNFKEQ. The V and J ends lost 0 bases and 5 bases respectively, with 17 bases between them. The CDR3 DNA reads as TGTGCCAGCAGCCAAGATAGCCAGGCTAGCCTCCACAATGAGCAGTTCTTC. It specifies CASSQDSQASLHNEQFF.

This chain links TRBV6-1 with TRBJ2-3; D remains ambiguous. The CDR3 contains 12 residues. Germline V gene sequence: CDR1 MNHNS, CDR2 SASEGT. V was trimmed by 8 bases and J by 6 bases, leaving 12 bases between them. The CDR3 DNA is TGTGCCAGCCGACCACTCCGTGATACGCAGTATTTT. Its translation is CASRPLRDTQYF.

This clone was counted a single time. CDR3 sequence (DNA): TGTGCCAGCAGTTTCGGGACAGTTGAAGCTTTCTTT. It codes for CASSFGTVEAFF. The gene calls are TRBV28 and TRBJ1-1; 7 positions match TRBD1. The germline gives CDR1 MDHEN, CDR2 SYDVKM. CDR3 length: 12 amino acids. V shed 3 bases, J shed 7 bases, and the junction held 2 bases outside the gene matches.

V and J are TRBV28 and TRBJ2-7, with 10 bases fitting TRBD2. V shed 9 bases, J shed 0 bases, and the junction held 5 bases outside the gene matches. The CDR3 extends over 14 amino acids. Germline V gene sequence: CDR1 MDHEN, CDR2 SYDVKM. CDR3 residues: CASHSGGSSYEQYF. DNA for the CDR3: TGTGCCAGTCATAGCGGGGGGAGCTCCTACGAGCAGTACTTC.

J is TRBJ2-1 and V is TRBV11-2; TRBD1 matches 10 bases. The CDR3 extends over 18 amino acids. CDR1 SGHAT and CDR2 FQNNGV come from the germline V gene. V shed 7 bases, J shed 0 bases, and the junction held 12 bases outside the gene matches. The CDR3 protein is CASTRDRGYSGSYNEQFF. The CDR3 bases are TGTGCCAGCACTCGGGACAGGGGATATTCAGGCTCCTACAATGAGCAGTTCTTC.

The gene calls are TRBV29-1 and TRBJ2-1, with TRBD2 identical over 8 bases. V shed 4 bases and J 2 bases; nucleotides not matched to a gene: 1. Per germline, CDR1 SQVTM and CDR2 ANQGSEA. The CDR3 is 13 residues long. The CDR3 bases are TGCAGCGTTGCTAGCGGGCCCTACAATGAGCAGTTCTTC. It yields the protein CSVASGPYNEQFF.

The J gene is TRBJ2-5, the V gene TRBV27; a possible D gene is TRBD1 (5 bases). This CDR3 region has 13 residues. The ends were cut back, 3 bases at V and 1 base at J, with 6 bases in the middle. The germline CDR1 and CDR2 sequences are MNHEY and SMNVEV (reference sequence). The CDR3 region is CASSFGAQETQYF. The DNA for the CDR3 is TGTGCCAGCAGTTTTGGGGCCCAAGAGACCCAGTACTTC.

The rearrangement links TRBV7-2 to TRBJ2-5; weak D call: TRBD1 (6 bases). The CDR3 runs 15 residues. Germline V CDR1 and CDR2: SGHTA, FQGNSA. V shed 4 bases and J shed 7 bases, with 19 bases lying between them. CDR3 region: CASSYGSGVRGTQYF. The DNA of the CDR3 is TGTGCCAGCAGCTACGGCTCAGGGGTCCGAGGGACCCAGTACTTC.

The chain joins TRBV4-2 to TRBJ1-1; D is undetermined. The V end was cut by 4 bases, the J end by 2 bases, with 14 bases between. The CDR3 consists of 15 residues. Germline V gene sequence: CDR1 LGHNA, CDR2 YNFKEQ. This CDR3 reads CASSLLPGDNTEAFF. CDR3 DNA sequence: TGTGCCAGCAGCCTTCTCCCGGGAGATAACACTGAAGCTTTCTTT.